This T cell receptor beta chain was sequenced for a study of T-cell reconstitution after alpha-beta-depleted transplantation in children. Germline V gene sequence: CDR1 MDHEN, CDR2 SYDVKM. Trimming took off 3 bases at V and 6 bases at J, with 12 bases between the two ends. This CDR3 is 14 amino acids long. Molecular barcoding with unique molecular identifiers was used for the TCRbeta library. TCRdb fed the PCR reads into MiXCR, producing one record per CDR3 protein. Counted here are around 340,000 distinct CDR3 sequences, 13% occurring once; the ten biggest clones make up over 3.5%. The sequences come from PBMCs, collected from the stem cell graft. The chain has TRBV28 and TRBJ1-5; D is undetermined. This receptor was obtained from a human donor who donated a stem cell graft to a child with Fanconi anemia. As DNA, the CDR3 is TGTGCCAGCAGTTTGACAAGCTCTATTCAGCCCCAGCATTTT. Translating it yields CASSLTSSIQPQHF.